This passage covers 20 T cell receptor beta chains from one sample sequenced in a study of CD8+CD57+ T cells in acquired aplastic anemia. It was genomic DNA that served as the template for profiling TCR beta VDJ and CDR3. TCRdb ran MiXCR on the reads and lists one entry per CDR3 protein. Of some 140,000 distinct CDR3 sequences listed, 40% to 65% are singletons. Patients selected for sequencing had displayed CD8+CD57+ cell expansion by flow cytometry. The source material was sorted CD4+, CD8+, or CD8+CD57+ T cells (not recorded which) from PBMCs. All receptors come from a human donor with aplastic anemia.

In its sample, this clonotype was seen a few times. A clone one base away is much larger, so this may be a read error. CDR3 region: CASSHPGTRELYGYAF. In nucleotides, the CDR3 is TGTGCCAGCAGTCACCCTGGGACCCGTGAACTCTATGGCTACGCCTTC. This rearrangement joins TRBV12-3 or TRBV12-4 to TRBJ1-2; tentatively, D is TRBD1 (5 bases). CDR3 size: 16 residues.

This chain links TRBV2 with TRBJ1-6; tentative D call: TRBD1 (6 bases). This CDR3 has 15 residues. V dropped 5 bases and J dropped 9 bases, with 17 bases sitting between them. Germline V gives CDR1 SNHLY, CDR2 FYNNEI. In nucleotides, the CDR3 is TGTGCCAGCAGTAGGGAACAGGGTTTTGGTTCACCCCTCCACTTT. Translation: CASSREQGFGSPLHF.

V gene TRBV2 combines with J gene TRBJ1-1; D not certain. The ends were cut back, 5 bases at V and 3 bases at J, with 13 bases in the middle. CDR3 length: 14 residues. CDR1 SNHLY and CDR2 FYNNEI come from the germline V gene. CDR3 protein: CASSLVALDTEAFF. The CDR3, as DNA: TGTGCCAGCAGTTTAGTGGCATTGGACACTGAAGCTTTCTTT.

This clonotype has just one count. The rearrangement links TRBV19 to TRBJ1-1, with D unclear. Deletions cut 5 bases from V and 5 bases from J, with 18 bases between. Germline V lookup: CDR1 LNHDA, CDR2 SQIVND (reference sequence). This CDR3 contains 15 residues. In DNA, the CDR3 is TGTGCCAGTAGTCCCCGGCGGGGTACTTGGACTGAAGCTTTCTTT. Translated, it gives CASSPRRGTWTEAFF.

The chain carries TRBV2 and TRBJ2-2; no definite D call. The CDR3 sequence is 13 residues long. V lost 5 bases to trimming and J lost 6 bases, with 10 bases between them. Germline loops: CDR1 SNHLY, CDR2 FYNNEI. Here the CDR3 DNA reads TGTGCCAGCAGTTACTCCCCCCCCGGGGAGCTGTTTTTT. Amino acids: CASSYSPPGELFF.

This clonotype occurred many times. The chain is built from TRBV7-6 and TRBJ2-7; 7 bases are a match to TRBD2. CDR3 length equals 13 residues. The ends lost 5 bases at V and 4 bases at J; junction bases unmatched: 5. Germline values: CDR1 SGHVS, CDR2 FNYEAQ. The CDR3 spells CASSHTSEYEQYF. The CDR3 bases are TGTGCCAGCAGCCATACTAGCGAGTACGAGCAGTACTTC.

The V and J genes are TRBV19 and TRBJ1-3, with D possibly TRBD1 on 6 matching bases. The CDR3 covers 13 residues. CDR1 and CDR2 (germline): LNHDA, SQIVND (reference sequence). V lost 7 bases, J lost 4 bases, and 11 bases lay in between. This CDR3 reads CASTTGAGNTIYF. The CDR3 nucleotides are TGTGCCAGTACGACAGGAGCAGGAAACACCATATATTTT. Complete variable domain (other parts from reference TRBV19 and TRBJ1-3): DGGITQSPKYLFRKEGQNVTLSCEQNLNHDAMYWYRQDPGQGLRLIYYSQIVNDFQKGDIAEGYSVSREKKESFPLTVTSAQKNPTAFYLCASTTGAGNTIYFGEGSWLTVV.

The chain combines TRBV20-1 with TRBJ1-1; D is unclear. Per the germline V gene, CDR1 is DFQATT and CDR2 is SNEGSKA (reference sequence). The V and J ends lost 5 bases and 11 bases respectively, with 9 bases between them. This CDR3 spans 9 amino acids. CDR3 in DNA: TGCAGTGCTCGGGATGGGGCTTTCTTT. As protein: CSARDGAFF.

This clonotype was seen a handful of times. V gene TRBV20-1 combines with J gene TRBJ2-5; 7 bases align to TRBD1. This CDR3 region has 15 residues. Germline loops: CDR1 DFQATT, CDR2 SNEGSKA (reference sequence). V trimming: 6 bases; J trimming: 0 bases; junction bases outside the gene matches: 10. CDR3 residues: CSANRGAADQETQYF. CDR3 in DNA: TGCAGTGCAAACAGGGGAGCCGCCGACCAAGAGACCCAGTACTTC.

This clonotype was seen at least ten times. The gene calls are TRBV4-3 and TRBJ1-6; tentatively, D is TRBD1 (5 bases). This CDR3 is built from 17 residues. Trimming took off 4 bases at V and 8 bases at J, with 21 bases between the two ends. Germline CDR1 reads LGHNA; CDR2 reads YSLEER. The CDR3 protein is CASSRKEAGTGDSPLHF. The DNA of the CDR3 is TGCGCCAGCAGCCGCAAAGAGGCCGGGACCGGAGATTCACCCCTCCACTTT.

There are a few counts of this clonotype. The chain recombines TRBV15 with TRBJ2-7, with D hard to call. The length of the CDR3 is 13 residues. The V end lost 0 bases, the J end lost 7 bases, and 10 bases lay between the germline ends. Looked up from germline, CDR1 is LNHNV and CDR2 is YYDKDF (reference sequence). DNA of the CDR3: TGTGCCACCAGCAGAGAGCCCCAAGGGGAGCAGTACTTC. As protein: CATSREPQGEQYF.

CDR3 loop: CSARDDGYTF. The CDR3 region has the DNA TGCAGCGCGCGGGACGATGGCTACACCTTC. The chain combines TRBV29-1 with TRBJ1-2, with D possibly being TRBD1 (5 bases). This CDR3 spans 10 amino acids. V dropped 7 bases and J dropped 6 bases, with 9 bases sitting between them. Germline V lookup: CDR1 SQVTM, CDR2 ANQGSEA.

This clonotype was picked up many times. The chain employs TRBV19 and TRBJ2-7; TRBD1 or TRBD2 may be the D gene (5 bases each). This CDR3 is 15 amino acids long. Germline values: CDR1 LNHDA, CDR2 SQIVND (reference sequence). V shed 6 bases and J shed 1 base, with 16 bases lying between them. The CDR3: CASSSGTQRSYEQYF. CDR3 DNA: TGTGCCAGTAGCAGTGGGACCCAGAGATCCTACGAGCAGTACTTC.

This clonotype was seen ten or more times. The J gene is TRBJ2-7, the V gene TRBV7-9; a weak D match, TRBD1 (6 bases). Germline CDR1 SEHNR, CDR2 FQNEAQ (reference sequence). V gave up 5 bases and J gave up 2 bases, with 10 bases separating them. The CDR3 contains 13 residues. CDR3 region: CASSVSGAYEQYF. DNA for the CDR3: TGTGCCAGCAGCGTATCAGGGGCCTACGAGCAGTACTTC.

This rearrangement joins TRBV25-1 to TRBJ1-6; no definite D call. V was cut by 5 bases and J by 9 bases, with 8 bases left in between. This CDR3 is built from 12 residues. Germline loops: CDR1 MGHDK, CDR2 SYGVNS. The CDR3 loop reads CASSFMGSPLHF. CDR3 in DNA: TGTGCCAGCAGTTTTATGGGTTCACCCCTCCACTTT.

V and J are TRBV19 and TRBJ2-2; D possibly uses TRBD1 or TRBD2 (7 bases each). Between the trimmed V and J ends, which lost 6 bases and 0 bases, there was a span of 11 bases. The CDR3 contains 15 residues. Germline CDR1 reads LNHDA; CDR2 reads SQIVND (reference sequence). CDR3 loop: CASRQGGANTGELFF. The DNA for the CDR3 is TGTGCCAGTAGGCAGGGGGGGGCGAACACCGGGGAGCTGTTTTTT.

The chain couples TRBV10-2 to TRBJ2-7, with no clear D. CDR3 length: 11 residues. Germline lookup yields CDR1 WSHSY and CDR2 SAAADI. V was shortened by 8 bases and J by 5 bases, with 10 bases between the two germline ends. CDR3 sequence (DNA): TGCGCCAGCGGCAGGACCCACGAGCAGTACTTC. Protein sequence: CASGRTHEQYF.

J is TRBJ2-5 and V is TRBV20-1; 7 nucleotides line up with TRBD2. CDR1 is DFQATT, CDR2 SNEGSKA, per germline (reference sequence). The CDR3 loop spans 15 amino acids. V shed 1 base and J 2 bases; nucleotides not matched to a gene: 7. The CDR3 sequence: CSARGGGTKQETQYF. CDR3 nucleotide sequence: TGCAGTGCTAGAGGGGGGGGGACTAAACAAGAGACCCAGTACTTC.

This clonotype was counted only a few times. This sequence joins TRBV6-5 and TRBJ1-4; D is possibly TRBD1 (5 bases). Germline assignment: CDR1 MNHEY and CDR2 SVGAGI. The germline V and J ends were trimmed by 1 base and 8 bases, with 17 bases remaining between them. This CDR3 is built from 16 residues. This CDR3 is CASSYLRGGTVEKLFF. CDR3 DNA: TGTGCCAGCAGTTACTTGCGCGGGGGAACTGTGGAAAAACTGTTTTTT.

Remarks on this clonotype: No conserved phenylalanine or tryptophan is present at the end of the CDR3, so a read error is the likely explanation. V usage is TRBV14 and J usage is TRBJ2-1; 9 nucleotides match TRBD2. Germline V lookup: CDR1 SGHDN, CDR2 FVKESK. The CDR3 contains 20 residues. After removal of 3 bases from V and 2 bases from J, the junction contained 17 bases not matched to a gene. DNA for the CDR3: TGTGCCAGCAGCCACCCGTCCGGACTAGCGTCCCACGGGGCCTACAATGAGCAGTTCCTC. Its protein is CASSHPSGLASHGAYNEQFL.